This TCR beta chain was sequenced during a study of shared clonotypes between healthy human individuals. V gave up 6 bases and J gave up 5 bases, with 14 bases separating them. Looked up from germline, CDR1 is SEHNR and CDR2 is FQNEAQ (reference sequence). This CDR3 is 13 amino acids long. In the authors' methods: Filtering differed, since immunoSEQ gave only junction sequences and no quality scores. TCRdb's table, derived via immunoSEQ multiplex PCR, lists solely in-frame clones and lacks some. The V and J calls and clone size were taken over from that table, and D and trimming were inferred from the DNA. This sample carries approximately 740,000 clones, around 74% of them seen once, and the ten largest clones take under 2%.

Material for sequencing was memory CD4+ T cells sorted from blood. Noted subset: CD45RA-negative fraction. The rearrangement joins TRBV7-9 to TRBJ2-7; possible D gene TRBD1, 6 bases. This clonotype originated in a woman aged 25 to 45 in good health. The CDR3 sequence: CASSPGNRDEQYF. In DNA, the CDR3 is TGTGCCAGCAGTCCCGGCAACAGGGACGAGCAGTACTTC. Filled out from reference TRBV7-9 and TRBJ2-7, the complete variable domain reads DTGVSQNPRHKITKRGQNVTFRCDPISEHNRLYWYRQTLGQGPEFLTYFQNEAQLEKSRLLSDRFSAERPKGSFSTLEIQRTEQGDSAMYLCASSPGNRDEQYFGPGTRLTVT.